Below, one T cell receptor beta chain is given with its context. Antigen specificity is unknown. This specimen belongs to a study of T-cell memory formation after mild COVID-19. Background on the study: TCR clusters were mostly confined to one donor each. Findings and caveats of the study: Some clones that responded were present in memory (sampled pre-infection), which suggests cross-reactive memory joined.

TCRdb re-analysed the 5' RACE reads in MiXCR, keeping a single row per CDR3 protein. The sample carries roughly 280,000 distinct CDR3 sequences, under 8.5% recorded once. Germline CDR1 reads MNHNY; CDR2 reads SVGAGI (reference sequence). This CDR3 is 15 amino acids long. The germline V and J ends were trimmed by 0 bases and 6 bases, with 12 bases remaining between them. This chain joins TRBV6-6 and TRBJ1-5, with TRBD1 as a possible D gene (5 bases). This clonotype was sampled from a man aged 18 to 30 who had mild COVID-19 (a few samples of this study predate the infection). Cell type and time point are not known. Sequenced sample: PBMCs or a T cell subset sorted from them (not recorded which). CDR3 in amino acids: CASSYSVRGAQPQHF. The CDR3 nucleotides are TGTGCCAGCAGTTACTCTGTTAGGGGCGCTCAGCCCCAGCATTTT.